Listed here is a single T cell receptor (beta chain). Trimming shortened V by 0 bases and J by 3 bases, and 7 bases separated the two germline ends. Germline values: CDR1 SGDLS, CDR2 YYNGEE. The CDR3 totals 14 residues. In the authors' methods: Reference gene primer amplification gave nucleated cell count estimates. Clones were read by immunoSEQ multiplex PCR, and TCRdb kept only the in-frame ones, dropping some. V, J and clone size are taken as reported in that table, and D and trimming were inferred from the DNA itself. Counted here are some 270,000 clones, roughly 85% occurring once; the ten biggest clones make up around 6.3%. These data come from a study of blood T cell repertoires in COVID-19. The cohort comprised adults aged about 18 to 89 years residing in some 24 US areas. Clinical histories supplied by participants themselves formed the basis of cohort assignment. People in the exposed group encountered a COVID-19 case within 2 weeks before entering the study.

The gene calls are TRBV9 and TRBJ1-5; tentatively, D is TRBD1 (5 bases). Sequencing was carried out using PBMCs or T cells enriched from blood (not recorded which). The receptor was derived from a woman between 45 and 60 years old who had been exposed to COVID-19. CDR3 loop: CASSVGGTNQPQHF. The CDR3 DNA sequence: TGTGCCAGCAGCGTAGGGGGCACCAATCAGCCCCAGCATTTT.